Each of the 16 T cell receptor beta chains below was sequenced from the same sample in a study of tumor and adjacent non-tumor tissue in lung cancer. This sample's RNA came from whole unsorted tissue. Distant lung tissue was collected more than 3 cm away from the tumor edge. A modified ARM-PCR protocol with three rounds of nested PCR amplified TCRbeta. From the multiplex PCR reads, TCRdb called clonotypes with MiXCR, one entry per CDR3 protein. The data show some 80,000 distinct CDR3 sequences, 65% to 85% seen once. Sequencing input: distant non-tumor lung tissue. These receptors all come from a man aged 55 to 70 with non-small cell lung cancer.

This clonotype was detected a few times. A clone one base away is much larger, so this may be a read error. This chain links TRBV20-1 with TRBJ2-7, with D tentatively TRBD1 or TRBD2 (6 bases each). Deletions cut 7 bases from V and 6 bases from J, with 16 bases between. CDR1 and CDR2 from the germline V gene are DFQATT and SNEGSKA (reference sequence). The CDR3 is 12 residues long. The CDR3, as DNA: TGCAGTGTTAGGACTACAGGGTTCGAGCAGTACTTC. Its protein is CSVRTTGFEQYF.

Worth noting for this clonotype: An end of the junction does not agree with germline; a read error may underlie this. The chain has TRBV30 and TRBJ1-3; no firm D call. The CDR3 has 16 residues. Germline V gives CDR1 GTSNPN, CDR2 SVGIG (reference sequence). The CDR3 loop is CTWKGPRPSSGNTIYF. The DNA of the CDR3 is TGTACCTGGAAAGGTCCACGGCCTTCCTCTGGAAACACCATATATTTT.

The chain combines TRBV11-2 with TRBJ2-5; D perhaps matches TRBD1 (5 bases). This CDR3 contains 14 residues. Germline V gene sequence: CDR1 SGHAT, CDR2 FQNNGV. V shed 5 bases and J shed 1 base, with 11 bases lying between them. CDR3 DNA sequence: TGTGCCAGCAGCACTCGACAGTTCCAAGAGACCCAGTACTTC. It yields the protein CASSTRQFQETQYF. Full variable domain (remainder filled in from reference TRBV11-2 and TRBJ2-5): EAGVAQSPRYKIIEKRQSVAFWCNPISGHATLYWYQQILGQGPKLLIQFQNNGVVDDSQLPKDRFSAERLKGVDSTLKIQPAKLEDSAVYLCASSTRQFQETQYFGPGTRLLVL.

There are many counts of this clonotype. This chain joins TRBV6-6 and TRBJ2-1; 8 bases are shared with TRBD1. CDR1 is MNHNY and CDR2 is SVGAGI in the germline V gene (reference sequence). V dropped 2 bases and J dropped 8; count of bases not matched to a gene: 8. CDR3 length: 15 residues. The CDR3: CASSYPSTGDDEQFF. The CDR3 DNA reads as TGTGCCAGCAGTTACCCCTCGACAGGGGACGATGAGCAGTTCTTC.

Regarding this clonotype: No conserved phenylalanine or tryptophan is present at the end of the CDR3, so a read error is the likely explanation. It is unclear where the CDR3 begins or ends on the DNA, so no DNA is shown, and the CDR3 is as TCRdb lists it. This chain links TRBV5-4 with TRBJ1-1; the table calls TRBD1, which could not be checked here. Germline V CDR1 and CDR2: SGHNT, YYREEE (reference sequence). The length of the CDR3 is 15 amino acids, counting both ends. The CDR3: CASRPPGATGTEDFS.

A remark on this clonotype: An end of the junction does not agree with germline; a read error may underlie this. This chain connects TRBV6-5 to TRBJ2-3, with D possibly TRBD2 on 5 matching bases. The CDR3 sequence is 12 residues long. The germline CDR1 and CDR2 sequences are MNHEY and SVGAGI. Here the CDR3 DNA reads TGTGACAGTAGCGCAGGCACAAATACGCAGTATTTT. Translating gives CDSSAGTNTQYF.

In its sample, this clonotype was seen a few times. V is TRBV10-3 and J is TRBJ2-5; D may be TRBD2 (7 bases). Germline V CDR1 and CDR2: ENHRY, SYGVKD. The CDR3 sequence is 13 residues long. Trimming removed 10 bases from V and 4 bases from J, with 16 bases in between. The CDR3 region is CATEGGPGETQYF. DNA of the CDR3: TGTGCCACAGAGGGGGGGCCCGGAGAGACCCAGTACTTC.

V is TRBV25-1 and J is TRBJ2-6, with unresolved D. V was cut by 7 bases and J by 0 bases, with 1 base left in between. This CDR3 is built from 12 residues. From germline, CDR1 is MGHDK and CDR2 SYGVNS. Here the CDR3 reads CASTSGANVLTF. The CDR3 DNA follows: TGTGCCAGCACCTCTGGGGCCAACGTCCTGACTTTC.

The rearrangement uses TRBV6-1 and TRBJ2-1; 7 bases match TRBD2. The CDR3 length is 15 residues. CDR1 MNHNS and CDR2 SASEGT come from the germline V gene. Germline trimming cut 10 bases from V and 10 bases from J; bases unmatched to any gene: 19. The CDR3 region is CATRPPGLCKDEQFF. The CDR3 DNA sequence: TGTGCCACCCGACCCCCGGGACTATGTAAGGACGAGCAGTTCTTC.

About this clonotype itself: In this CDR3 the conserved last residue, phenylalanine or tryptophan, is missing, so a read error is likely. The V and J genes are TRBV11-2 and TRBJ1-6, with D possibly being TRBD1 (6 bases). The CDR3 consists of 15 residues. The germline CDR1 and CDR2 sequences are SGHAT and FQNNGV. CDR3 sequence reads: CVSSLGGDNNSPLHI. The DNA of the CDR3 is TGTGTCAGCAGCTTAGGGGGGGACAATAATTCACCCCTCCACATT.

A word on this clonotype: At one end the junction does not follow the germline gene, possibly because of a read error. J is TRBJ1-6 and V is TRBV11-3, with D unresolved. This CDR3 comprises 12 residues. Germline values: CDR1 SGHNT, CDR2 YENEEA. The CDR3: CASSDGYPPFHF. CDR3 DNA: TGTGCCAGCAGCGACGGATATCCACCCTTCCATTTT.

Worth noting for this clonotype: Because it lacks the conserved phenylalanine or tryptophan at the end, this CDR3 is likely a read error. This rearrangement joins TRBV25-1 to TRBJ1-3; D perhaps matches TRBD1 (5 bases). This CDR3 contains 13 residues. CDR1 and CDR2 (germline): MGHDK, SYGVNS. The CDR3 DNA reads as TGTGCCATCAGTGACAGACCTGGAAACACCATATATTAT. Translation: CAISDRPGNTIYY.

A note on this clonotype: The germline gene is not matched at one end of the junction; a read error may be the cause. The chain employs TRBV11-2 and TRBJ1-1; possible D gene TRBD1, 5 bases. Looked up from germline, CDR1 is SGHAT and CDR2 is FQNNGV. The CDR3 spans 14 residues. The CDR3: CASSLAGRGTEALF. DNA of the CDR3: TGTGCGAGCAGCTTAGCCGGGAGGGGCACTGAAGCTCTCTTC.

The table lists this clonotype with many counts. The chain uses TRBV7-9 and TRBJ2-2; TRBD2 matches at 10 bases. Germline V lookup: CDR1 SEHNR, CDR2 FQNEAQ (reference sequence). With V trimmed by 2 bases and J by 0 bases, 3 bases remained unmatched. The CDR3 extends over 17 amino acids. The CDR3 DNA reads TGTGCCAGCAGCTTAACTAGCGGGACCGCGAACACCGGGGAGCTGTTTTTT. Translation: CASSLTSGTANTGELFF.

The V call is TRBV7-9, the J call TRBJ2-3, with 8 nucleotides matching TRBD2. This CDR3 has 16 amino acids. Losses at the gene ends were 3 bases for V and 2 bases for J; bases not matched to a gene: 7. Per germline, CDR1 SEHNR and CDR2 FQNEAQ (reference sequence). CDR3: CASSFSIAGLTDTQYF. Here the CDR3 DNA reads TGTGCCAGCAGCTTTTCCATAGCGGGACTCACAGATACGCAGTATTTT.

This clonotype was observed a few times. This may stem from a read error, because a much larger clone lies one nucleotide away. The chain combines TRBV20-1 with TRBJ2-3, with 12 bases fitting TRBD2. This CDR3 contains 15 residues. V trimming: 0 bases; J trimming: 8 bases; junction bases outside the gene matches: 6. Germline CDR1 DFQATT, CDR2 SNEGSKA (reference sequence). In DNA, the CDR3 is TGCAGTGCTAGAGATCTAGCGGGGGGGCCAGGTACGCAGTATTTT. Amino acid sequence: CSARDLAGGPGTQYF.